A single sample is the source of the 21 T cell receptor beta chains below, sequenced in a study of CD8 T cells in ankylosing spondylitis. TCRdb re-called the 5' RACE reads with MiXCR, one entry per CDR3 protein. The table shows roughly 220,000 distinct CDR3 sequences, with about 10% occurring only once. Sequencing used blood, either unsorted or a sorted T cell fraction (not recorded which). The receptor set was obtained from a male donor with ankylosing spondylitis or in good health (not recorded which).

This clonotype was counted many times. V usage is TRBV7-2 and J usage is TRBJ1-4; tentative D call: TRBD1 (5 bases). The germline CDR1 and CDR2 sequences are SGHTA and FQGNSA. V was clipped by 1 base and J by 16 bases, with 13 bases between them. This CDR3 region has 12 residues. CDR3 amino acids: CASSLDGADTFF. CDR3 DNA: TGTGCCAGCAGCTTAGATGGGGCGGATACGTTTTTT.

This clonotype has at least ten counts. The genes are TRBV20-1 and TRBJ2-2; the match to TRBD1 covers 7 bases. V was pared by 4 bases and J by 7 bases, with 3 bases of the junction left unmatched. Looked up from germline, CDR1 is DFQATT and CDR2 is SNEGSKA (reference sequence). The CDR3 totals 12 residues. The CDR3 reads CSANRGVGELFF. The CDR3 DNA reads TGCAGTGCTAACAGGGGAGTCGGGGAGCTGTTTTTT.

This clonotype was picked up many times. CDR3 residues: CASSPTSGKPYEQYF. The CDR3 DNA follows: TGTGCCAGCAGTCCAACTTCAGGGAAACCCTACGAGCAGTACTTC. The J gene is TRBJ2-7, the V gene TRBV7-8, with D maybe TRBD1 (5 bases). Per germline, CDR1 SGHVS and CDR2 FQNEAQ. The CDR3 is 15 amino acids. Trimming removed 6 bases from V and 2 bases from J, with 17 bases in between.

This clonotype was picked up many times. The genes are TRBV3-1 and TRBJ2-7; no firm D call. Deletions cut 0 bases from V and 1 base from J, with 10 bases between. CDR1 is LGHDT and CDR2 is YNNKEL in the germline V gene (reference sequence). The CDR3 consists of 15 residues. The CDR3 loop reads CASSQDLSASYEQYF. CDR3 bases: TGTGCCAGCAGCCAAGATTTGTCGGCTTCCTACGAGCAGTACTTC.

Many counts were recorded for this clonotype. The gene calls are TRBV7-3 and TRBJ2-1, with TRBD2 as a possible D gene (7 bases). This CDR3 spans 15 amino acids. Germline CDR1 is SGHTA and CDR2 is FQGTGA. Trimming took off 4 bases at V and 5 bases at J, with 15 bases between the two ends. This chain's CDR3 is CASSSPGEGHNEQFF. The CDR3 DNA reads TGTGCCAGCAGCTCCCCAGGGGAGGGCCACAATGAGCAGTTCTTC. The full variable domain, with the rest looked up from reference TRBV7-3 and TRBJ2-1, is GAGVSQTPSNKVTEKGKYVELRCDPISGHTALYWYRQSLGQGPEFLIYFQGTGAADDSGLPNDRFFAVRPEGSVSTLKIQRTERGDSAVYLCASSSPGEGHNEQFFGPGTRLTVL.

This clonotype has just a few counts. V gene TRBV7-9 combines with J gene TRBJ2-2; no clear D. V lost 3 bases and J lost 0, with 8 bases in between. The CDR3 runs 15 residues. The V gene's germline CDR1 is SEHNR and CDR2 FQNEAQ (reference sequence). The CDR3 DNA follows: TGTGCCAGCAGCTTGAGAAATGCGAACACCGGGGAGCTGTTTTTT. Its protein product is CASSLRNANTGELFF. The full variable domain, with the rest looked up from reference TRBV7-9 and TRBJ2-2, is DTGVSQNPRHKITKRGQNVTFRCDPISEHNRLYWYRQTLGQGPEFLTYFQNEAQLEKSRLLSDRFSAERPKGSFSTLEIQRTEQGDSAMYLCASSLRNANTGELFFGEGSRLTVL.

The CDR3 region has the DNA TGCGCCAGCAGCAAGGGACAGGGGCTGGGGTCACCCCTCCACTTT. Its translation is CASSKGQGLGSPLHF. The chain couples TRBV5-1 to TRBJ1-6; 10 positions match TRBD1. The CDR3 consists of 15 residues. V lost 4 bases and J lost 10; bases outside the gene matches: 8. Germline CDR1 and CDR2: SGHRS and YFSETQ.

V is TRBV11-3 and J is TRBJ2-1, with a tentative D call TRBD2 (5 bases). Germline V gene lookup returns CDR1 SGHNT and CDR2 YENEEA. Trimming removed 5 bases from V and 9 bases from J, with 14 bases in between. The CDR3 runs 13 residues. The CDR3 DNA reads TGTGCCAGCAGCATCCTTAGCGAGGGTGAGCAGTTCTTC. Residues: CASSILSEGEQFF.

The CDR3 DNA follows: TGTGCCAGCAGTCCGCCGGAATTAGCGGCCTACAATGAGCAGTTCTTC. Protein sequence: CASSPPELAAYNEQFF. V usage is TRBV27 and J usage is TRBJ2-1, with a tentative D call TRBD2 (6 bases). The CDR3 totals 16 residues. CDR1 and CDR2 (germline): MNHEY, SMNVEV (reference sequence). V was clipped by 5 bases and J by 2 bases, with 16 bases between them.

The V gene is TRBV6-6, the J gene TRBJ2-7; D remains ambiguous. CDR3 length: 13 residues. Germline CDR1 MNHNY, CDR2 SVGAGI (reference sequence). Trimming cost V 2 bases and J 2 bases, with 7 bases left between them. CDR3 nucleotides: TGTGCCAGCAGTTACAACGGTGCCTACGAGCAGTACTTC. The encoded protein is CASSYNGAYEQYF.

This clonotype has only one observation. This may be a read error: a much more frequent sequence differs by one nucleotide. The chain joins TRBV3-1 to TRBJ1-1; D might be TRBD1 (6 bases). The CDR3 is 14 amino acids. In germline, CDR1 is LGHDT, CDR2 YNNKEL (reference sequence). This CDR3 is CARSREGGFTEAFF. The CDR3 nucleotides are TGTGCCAGGAGCCGGGAAGGGGGTTTCACTGAAGCTTTCTTT.

This clonotype has just a few counts. This chain joins TRBV19 and TRBJ1-1; the D gene is possibly TRBD1 (6 bases). V was cut by 4 bases and J by 5 bases, with 11 bases left in between. The CDR3 totals 13 residues. Per germline, CDR1 LNHDA and CDR2 SQIVND (reference sequence). CDR3 in DNA: TGTGCCAGTAGTAAACAGGGCAGGACTGAAGCTTTCTTT. This sequence encodes CASSKQGRTEAFF.

This clonotype was counted at least ten times. The chain combines TRBV6-1 with TRBJ2-1; D tentatively fits TRBD1 or TRBD2 (5 bases each). Germline V CDR1 and CDR2: MNHNS, SASEGT. Deletions cut 7 bases from V and 7 bases from J, with 29 bases between. The CDR3 sequence is 18 residues long. This chain's CDR3 is CASTPTGAGHIEGNEQFF. The CDR3 nucleotides are TGTGCCAGCACTCCTACCGGGGCAGGGCACATAGAGGGGAATGAGCAGTTCTTC.

This clonotype was found many times. The chain joins TRBV5-1 to TRBJ1-1; 11 bases align to TRBD1. Germline-derived CDR1 and CDR2 are SGHRS and YFSETQ. The V gene end was trimmed by 4 bases and the J gene end by 3 bases; junction bases not matched to a gene: 2. This CDR3 is 14 amino acids long. The CDR3 here is CASSRGQGDTEAFF. DNA for the CDR3: TGCGCCAGCAGCCGGGGACAGGGGGACACTGAAGCTTTCTTT.

Many counts were recorded for this clonotype. The CDR3 loop reads CASSRLTDTQYF. The CDR3 nucleotides are TGTGCCAGCAGTCGACTCACAGATACGCAGTATTTT. J is TRBJ2-3 and V is TRBV7-2; D gene unclear. Trimming removed 6 bases from V and 2 bases from J, with 6 bases in between. From germline, CDR1 is SGHTA and CDR2 FQGNSA. The CDR3 contains 12 residues.

This rearrangement joins TRBV20-1 to TRBJ2-1; D assignment may be TRBD1 or TRBD2 (5 bases each). The CDR3 totals 14 residues. The germline gives CDR1 DFQATT, CDR2 SNEGSKA (reference sequence). Trimming left V 8 bases short and J 3 bases short, with 17 bases between. The CDR3 sequence: CSSRWGPSYNEQFF. CDR3 nucleotide sequence: TGCAGTTCGCGCTGGGGACCGAGCTACAATGAGCAGTTCTTC.

This clonotype turned up a few times. The chain couples TRBV20-1 to TRBJ1-2, with TRBD1 identical over 11 bases. V shed 6 bases and J 4 bases; nucleotides not matched to a gene: 7. Germline-derived CDR1 and CDR2 are DFQATT and SNEGSKA (reference sequence). The CDR3 runs to 14 residues. CDR3 protein: CSAEDRGLLYGYTF. CDR3 in DNA: TGCAGTGCCGAGGACAGGGGGCTCCTCTATGGCTACACCTTC.

This clonotype was seen only a few times. The J gene is TRBJ2-6, the V gene TRBV20-1, with 8 nucleotides matching TRBD1. Germline V gene lookup returns CDR1 DFQATT and CDR2 SNEGSKA (reference sequence). V shed 6 bases and J 4 bases; nucleotides not matched to a gene: 8. The CDR3 is 15 amino acids. CDR3 in DNA: TGCAGTGCGGATACAGGGGGATCGGGGGCCAACGTCCTGACTTTC. Protein sequence: CSADTGGSGANVLTF.

The rearrangement joins TRBV29-1 to TRBJ2-7; 12 bases agree with TRBD1. The CDR3 is 14 residues long. Losses at the gene ends were 3 bases for V and 6 bases for J; bases not matched to a gene: 6. Germline V gene lookup returns CDR1 SQVTM and CDR2 ANQGSEA. CDR3 residues: CSVELGQGAGEQYF. The CDR3 nucleotides are TGCAGCGTTGAGTTGGGACAGGGGGCAGGCGAGCAGTACTTC.

This clonotype was recorded many times. This chain connects TRBV7-2 to TRBJ2-3; TRBD2 agrees at 8 bases. The V and J ends lost 3 bases and 3 bases, in that order; junction bases with no gene match: 8. From germline, CDR1 is SGHTA and CDR2 FQGNSA. CDR3 size: 16 residues. The CDR3 reads CASSLPAGGLTDTQYF. CDR3 in DNA: TGTGCCAGCAGCTTGCCGGCGGGGGGCCTTACAGATACGCAGTATTTT.

This clonotype was counted ten times or more. The CDR3 region has the DNA TGTGCCAGCAGCTTCGGGACAGGGATGGGCGAAAAACTGTTTTTT. Protein: CASSFGTGMGEKLFF. This chain connects TRBV11-2 to TRBJ1-4, with TRBD1 matching over 9 bases. Germline V CDR1 and CDR2: SGHAT, FQNNGV. The CDR3 has 15 amino acids. V trimming: 3 bases; J trimming: 8 bases; junction bases outside the gene matches: 7.